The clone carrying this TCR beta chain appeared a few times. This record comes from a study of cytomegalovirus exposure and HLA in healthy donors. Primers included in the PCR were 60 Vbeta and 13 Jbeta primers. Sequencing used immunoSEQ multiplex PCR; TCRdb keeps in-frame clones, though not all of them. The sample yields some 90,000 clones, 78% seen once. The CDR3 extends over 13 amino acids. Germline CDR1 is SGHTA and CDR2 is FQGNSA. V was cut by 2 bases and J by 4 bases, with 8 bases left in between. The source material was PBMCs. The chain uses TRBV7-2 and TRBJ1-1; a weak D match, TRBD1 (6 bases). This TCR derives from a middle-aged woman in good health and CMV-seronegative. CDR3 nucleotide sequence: TGTGCCAGCAGCTTAAGCAGGGGCACTGAAGCTTTCTTT. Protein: CASSLSRGTEAFF.